This TCR beta chain came from a study of Ad26.COV2.S vaccination and SARS-CoV-2 variants. Study-wide points: Compared with placebo recipients, vaccine recipients had higher spike-specific TCR breadth.

Profiled with immunoSEQ multiplex PCR; TCRdb holds only in-frame clones, not every one. The repertoire holds more than 150,000 clones, with roughly 89% as singletons. Worth noting for this clone: Its antigen is unidentified.

Per germline, CDR1 SGHDT and CDR2 YYEEEE. The V and J ends lost 9 bases and 5 bases, in that order; junction bases with no gene match: 12. There are 16 residues in the CDR3. The V and J genes are TRBV5-6 and TRBJ2-1; 12 positions agree with TRBD2. This clonotype originated in a human donor who had recovered from COVID-19. Material: peripheral blood, obtained after recovery from COVID-19. The CDR3 DNA sequence: TGTGCCACCCTTGGGGCTAGCGGGAGGGCGAACAATGAGCAGTTCTTC. Translating gives CATLGASGRANNEQFF.